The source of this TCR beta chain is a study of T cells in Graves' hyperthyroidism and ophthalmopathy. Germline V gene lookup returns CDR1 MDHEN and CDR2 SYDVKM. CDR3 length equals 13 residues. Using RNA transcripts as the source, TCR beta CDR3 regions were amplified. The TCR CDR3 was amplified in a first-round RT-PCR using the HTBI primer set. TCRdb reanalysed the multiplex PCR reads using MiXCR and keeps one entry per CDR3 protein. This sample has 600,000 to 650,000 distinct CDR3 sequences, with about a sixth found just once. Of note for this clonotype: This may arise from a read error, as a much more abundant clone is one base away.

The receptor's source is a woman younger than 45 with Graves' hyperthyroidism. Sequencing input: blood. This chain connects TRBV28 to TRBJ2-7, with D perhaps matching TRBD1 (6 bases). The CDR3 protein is CASHRDKPYDQYF. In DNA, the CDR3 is TGTGCCAGTCACCGGGACAAACCCTACGACCAGTACTTC.